These 28 T cell receptor beta chains were all obtained from the same sample, sequenced in a study of T cell responses to AZD1222 COVID-19 vaccine. Sequencing was performed with immunoSEQ multiplex PCR; in TCRdb, only in-frame clones are kept and a portion is missing. Found here are around 94,000 clones, around 86% of them singletons; the top ten hold 4.5% to 6%. This specimen was peripheral blood, taken on day 0 of AZD1222 vaccination. These receptors originate from an adult in good health.

V is TRBV5-1 and J is TRBJ2-7; D not certain. The length of the CDR3 is 15 residues. Trimming removed 6 bases from V and 1 base from J, with 17 bases in between. CDR1 is SGHRS, CDR2 YFSETQ, per germline. DNA for the CDR3: TGCGCCAGCACCCCCATTGGAATGGGGTCCTACGAGCAGTACTTC. This translates into CASTPIGMGSYEQYF.

The chain joins TRBV3-1 (or the pseudogene TRBV3-2) to TRBJ2-7; D call uncertain. V was trimmed by 2 bases and J by 6 bases, leaving 8 bases between them. The CDR3 loop spans 12 amino acids. Germline V gene data show CDR1 as LGHDT and CDR2 as YNNKEL (reference sequence). The CDR3, as DNA: TGTGCCAGCAGCCAACAACCTACCGAGCAGTACTTC. As protein: CASSQQPTEQYF.

V usage is TRBV6-5 and J usage is TRBJ1-1; D is possibly TRBD1 (5 bases). Trimming shortened V by 2 bases and J by 1 base, and 11 bases separated the two germline ends. The CDR3 is 15 amino acids. Per germline, CDR1 MNHEY and CDR2 SVGAGI. The CDR3 reads CASSYKQVKNTEAFF. The CDR3 bases are TGTGCCAGCAGTTACAAACAGGTGAAGAACACTGAAGCTTTCTTT.

The chain joins TRBV28 to TRBJ2-7; TRBD2 aligns across 15 bases. Germline values: CDR1 MDHEN, CDR2 SYDVKM. The V gene end was trimmed by 5 bases and the J gene end by 4 bases; junction bases not matched to a gene: 3. The CDR3 runs to 15 residues. The DNA for the CDR3 is TGTGCCAGCAGTCCAGGGACTAGCGGGAGGTACGAGCAGTACTTC. This encodes CASSPGTSGRYEQYF.

The V call is TRBV30, the J call TRBJ2-2, with a possible D match to TRBD2 (5 bases). Germline values: CDR1 GTSNPN, CDR2 SVGIG (reference sequence). The CDR3 is 14 residues long. With 7 bases removed from V and 4 bases from J, the gap between germline ends came to 16 bases. The CDR3 reads CASDLLGSTGELFF. The CDR3 coding sequence is TGTGCCTCAGACCTATTAGGGAGCACCGGGGAGCTGTTTTTT. Looking up the rest from reference TRBV30 and TRBJ2-2 gives the full variable domain: SQTIHQWPATLVQPVGSPLSLECTVEGTSNPNLYWYRQAAGRGLQLLFYSVGIGQISSEVPQNLSASRPQDRQFILSSKKLLLSDSGFYLCASDLLGSTGELFFGEGSRLTVL.

There are a few counts of this clone. Here the CDR3 DNA reads TGTGCCAGCAGCTTATCGGCGGGCATTCAGTACTTC. This encodes CASSLSAGIQYF. This rearrangement joins TRBV5-4 to TRBJ2-4; tentative D call: TRBD2 (5 bases). Germline V gene sequence: CDR1 SGHNT, CDR2 YYREEE (reference sequence). V was pared by 2 bases and J by 9 bases, with 9 bases between. This CDR3 is 12 amino acids long.

V gene TRBV5-1 combines with J gene TRBJ2-7; TRBD2 agrees at 7 bases. CDR1 and CDR2 from the germline V gene are SGHRS and YFSETQ. The CDR3 is made up of 15 amino acids. Trimming at V came to 0 bases and at J to 4 bases, leaving 7 bases not matched to a gene. CDR3 loop: CASSLESLAEYEQYF. The CDR3 DNA sequence: TGCGCCAGCAGCTTGGAATCGCTAGCGGAGTACGAGCAGTACTTC.

This clone was seen once. The rearrangement joins TRBV9 to TRBJ2-1; tentatively, D is TRBD1 (8 bases). The germline V gene has CDR1 SGDLS and CDR2 YYNGEE. This CDR3 is built from 15 residues. Trimming removed 5 bases from V and 5 bases from J, with 17 bases in between. As DNA, the CDR3 is TGTGCCAGCAGACCGCAGGGGGCGGGAGACAATGAGCAGTTCTTC. It translates to CASRPQGAGDNEQFF.

The gene calls are TRBV30 and TRBJ2-7, with TRBD1 matching 7 bases. The CDR3 is made up of 11 amino acids. Germline trimming cut 5 bases from V and 2 bases from J; bases unmatched to any gene: 0. Germline CDR1 GTSNPN, CDR2 SVGIG (reference sequence). The CDR3 DNA is TGTGCCTGGGGGACAGCCTACGAGCAGTACTTC. This codes for CAWGTAYEQYF. Complete variable domain (other parts from reference TRBV30 and TRBJ2-7): SQTIHQWPATLVQPVGSPLSLECTVEGTSNPNLYWYRQAAGRGLQLLFYSVGIGQISSEVPQNLSASRPQDRQFILSSKKLLLSDSGFYLCAWGTAYEQYFGPGTRLTVT.

The V call is TRBV27, the J call TRBJ1-2; tentatively, D is TRBD1 (5 bases). Trimming took off 6 bases at V and 4 bases at J, with 15 bases between the two ends. CDR1 is MNHEY, CDR2 SMNVEV, per germline (reference sequence). CDR3 size: 14 residues. The CDR3 sequence: CASRPTASSYGYTF. The DNA of the CDR3 is TGTGCCAGCAGACCGACAGCTTCCAGCTATGGCTACACCTTC.

The chain links TRBV4-3 to TRBJ1-5; D not resolved. Between the trimmed V and J ends, which lost 1 base and 2 bases, there was a span of 6 bases. Germline V gene sequence: CDR1 LGHNA, CDR2 YSLEER. The CDR3 totals 14 residues. The CDR3 sequence is CASSQGAGNQPQHF. The CDR3 bases are TGCGCCAGCAGCCAAGGGGCGGGCAATCAGCCCCAGCATTTT.

The CDR3 protein is CASNRAVDTEAFF. CDR3 DNA sequence: TGTGCCAGCAATAGGGCGGTTGACACTGAAGCTTTCTTT. The chain recombines TRBV7-2 with TRBJ1-1; D unclear. CDR3 length: 13 residues. V lost 7 bases and J 3 bases, leaving 12 bases between the germline ends. Germline V CDR1 and CDR2: SGHTA, FQGNSA.

This clone was observed once. The chain uses TRBV5-4 and TRBJ2-3; 14 positions agree with TRBD2. Germline V gene lookup returns CDR1 SGHNT and CDR2 YYREEE (reference sequence). CDR3 length: 16 residues. V shed 5 bases and J 4 bases; nucleotides not matched to a gene: 6. This CDR3 is CASRPGTSGRSDTQYF. The CDR3 nucleotides read TGTGCCAGCAGACCAGGGACTAGCGGGAGATCAGATACGCAGTATTTT.

The V and J genes are TRBV5-4 and TRBJ2-7; 9 bases align to TRBD1. CDR3 length: 14 residues. J lost 2 bases, V lost 5 bases, and 5 bases had no gene match. CDR1 and CDR2 (germline): SGHNT, YYREEE (reference sequence). Here the CDR3 reads CASSFDRGAYEQYF. CDR3 bases: TGTGCCAGCAGTTTCGACAGGGGGGCCTACGAGCAGTACTTC.

The chain couples TRBV19 to TRBJ2-7; 8 bases fit TRBD1. The CDR3 is 14 residues long. The germline gives CDR1 LNHDA, CDR2 SQIVND (reference sequence). The V segment lost 5 bases and the J segment 3 bases; nucleotides outside the gene matches: 6. The CDR3 loop reads CASSPGQVHYEQYF. The CDR3, as DNA: TGTGCCAGTAGTCCGGGACAGGTGCACTACGAGCAGTACTTC.

The chain joins TRBV10-3 to TRBJ2-3, with 8 bases that match TRBD2. With V trimmed by 3 bases and J by 4 bases, 12 bases remained unmatched. This CDR3 comprises 17 residues. Germline V gives CDR1 ENHRY, CDR2 SYGVKD. The CDR3 nucleotides read TGTGCCATCAGTGAATTATCGAGCGGGAGAGGGGCAGATACGCAGTATTTT. Encoded protein: CAISELSSGRGADTQYF.

This chain links TRBV7-9 with TRBJ1-1; a possible D gene is TRBD1 (6 bases). The CDR3 totals 16 residues. Germline-derived CDR1 and CDR2 are SEHNR and FQNEAQ (reference sequence). V lost 2 bases, J lost 0 bases, and 13 bases lay in between. In nucleotides, the CDR3 is TGTGCCAGCAGCTTACGCGTGGACAGAATGAACACTGAAGCTTTCTTT. As protein: CASSLRVDRMNTEAFF.

CDR3 region: CASSQWGTGAEAFF. DNA for the CDR3: TGTGCCAGCAGCCAATGGGGGACAGGGGCTGAAGCTTTCTTT. V is TRBV16 and J is TRBJ1-1; 10 bases match TRBD1. Germline V lookup: CDR1 KGHSY, CDR2 FQNENV. The CDR3 is 14 residues long. V shed 1 base and J 6 bases; nucleotides not matched to a gene: 2.

CDR3 protein: CAWSVLGGWGHTGELFF. In DNA, the CDR3 is TGTGCCTGGAGTGTACTAGGAGGGTGGGGGCACACCGGGGAGCTGTTTTTT. The V and J genes are TRBV30 and TRBJ2-2; D may be TRBD1 or TRBD2 (6 bases each). The CDR3 totals 17 residues. Germline V gives CDR1 GTSNPN, CDR2 SVGIG (reference sequence). The V and J ends lost 0 bases and 3 bases respectively, with 17 bases between them.

The rearrangement uses TRBV29-1 and TRBJ1-1; D is possibly TRBD1 (5 bases). The V end was cut by 6 bases, the J end by 3 bases, with 11 bases between. Germline CDR1 and CDR2: SQVTM and ANQGSEA. The CDR3 totals 12 residues. For the CDR3, the DNA is TGCAGCGTGTTATGGGGGGACACTGAAGCTTTCTTT. This sequence encodes CSVLWGDTEAFF.

The chain links TRBV7-9 to TRBJ1-4; D is perhaps TRBD1 (5 bases). The CDR3 loop spans 16 amino acids. Germline V gene lookup returns CDR1 SEHNR and CDR2 FQNEAQ (reference sequence). Between the trimmed V and J ends, which lost 5 bases and 7 bases, there was a span of 20 bases. In DNA, the CDR3 is TGTGCCAGCAGCCCCCATGACAGCCCCTTAGGTGAAAAACTGTTTTTT. This sequence encodes CASSPHDSPLGEKLFF. Full variable domain (rest looked up from reference TRBV7-9 and TRBJ1-4): DTGVSQNPRHKITKRGQNVTFRCDPISEHNRLYWYRQTLGQGPEFLTYFQNEAQLEKSRLLSDRFSAERPKGSFSTLEIQRTEQGDSAMYLCASSPHDSPLGEKLFFGSGTQLSVL.

This clone has just one count. The V and J genes are TRBV18 and TRBJ2-2; 8 nucleotides align to TRBD2. Per germline, CDR1 KGHSH and CDR2 LQKENI. Trimming took 3 bases from V and 4 from J; bases not matched to a gene: 10. The CDR3 length is 17 residues. The CDR3 nucleotides are TGTGCCAGCTCACCTTCAAGAGCGGGAGCGACCACCGGGGAGCTGTTTTTT. Protein sequence: CASSPSRAGATTGELFF.

This chain joins TRBV27 and TRBJ2-7; D not resolved. The CDR3 is 13 residues long. Between the trimmed V and J ends, which lost 8 bases and 0 bases, there was a span of 11 bases. Germline V gene lookup returns CDR1 MNHEY and CDR2 SMNVEV (reference sequence). CDR3 loop: CASAPYPSYEQYF. The CDR3 DNA reads as TGTGCCAGCGCCCCTTACCCCTCCTACGAGCAGTACTTC.

The chain combines TRBV7-8 with TRBJ2-5; TRBD1 or TRBD2 may be the D gene (5 bases each). The CDR3 spans 17 residues. V lost 4 bases, J lost 3 bases, and 21 bases lay in between. Germline V lookup: CDR1 SGHVS, CDR2 FQNEAQ. The CDR3 is CASSYKIPGREKETQYF. The CDR3 DNA sequence: TGTGCCAGCAGCTACAAAATTCCGGGACGGGAAAAAGAGACCCAGTACTTC.

The gene calls are TRBV11-2 and TRBJ2-5; D tentatively fits TRBD1 or TRBD2 (5 bases each). V lost 4 bases, J lost 5 bases, and 11 bases lay in between. The CDR3 is 13 residues long. In germline, CDR1 is SGHAT, CDR2 FQNNGV. CDR3 nucleotides: TGTGCCAGCAGCTCGGGGCCGGGGGAGACCCAGTACTTC. This encodes CASSSGPGETQYF.

The J gene is TRBJ2-7, the V gene TRBV4-3, with 8 nucleotides matching TRBD1. With 2 bases clipped from V and 4 bases from J, the junction kept 4 bases outside the gene matches. CDR1 LGHNA and CDR2 YSLEER come from the germline V gene. The CDR3 totals 14 residues. CDR3 sequence: CASSQRTGIYEQYF. The CDR3 DNA reads TGCGCCAGCAGCCAAAGGACAGGGATTTACGAGCAGTACTTC.

Comments on this clone: This sample also contains other DNA sequences that code for the same CDR3. CDR3 DNA sequence: TGTGCCAGCAGTTTAGACAGGGTGATTGAGACCCAGTACTTC. Protein: CASSLDRVIETQYF. V usage is TRBV28 and J usage is TRBJ2-5; 7 bases agree with TRBD1. This CDR3 is 14 amino acids long. In germline, CDR1 is MDHEN, CDR2 SYDVKM. The V gene end was trimmed by 2 bases and the J gene end by 5 bases; junction bases not matched to a gene: 5.

This chain connects TRBV18 to TRBJ2-7; 9 nucleotides align to TRBD1. The V gene end was trimmed by 4 bases and the J gene end by 6 bases; junction bases not matched to a gene: 4. This CDR3 is 13 amino acids long. CDR1 is KGHSH and CDR2 is LQKENI in the germline V gene. The CDR3 bases are TGTGCCAGCTCACGGGACAGGGTCCGCGAGCAGTACTTC. It specifies CASSRDRVREQYF. The variable domain in full, with the rest retrieved from reference TRBV18 and TRBJ2-7, is NAGVMQNPRHLVRRRGQEARLRCSPMKGHSHVYWYRQLPEEGLKFMVYLQKENIIDESGMPKERFSAEFPKEGPSILRIQQVVRGDSAAYFCASSRDRVREQYFGPGTRLTVT.